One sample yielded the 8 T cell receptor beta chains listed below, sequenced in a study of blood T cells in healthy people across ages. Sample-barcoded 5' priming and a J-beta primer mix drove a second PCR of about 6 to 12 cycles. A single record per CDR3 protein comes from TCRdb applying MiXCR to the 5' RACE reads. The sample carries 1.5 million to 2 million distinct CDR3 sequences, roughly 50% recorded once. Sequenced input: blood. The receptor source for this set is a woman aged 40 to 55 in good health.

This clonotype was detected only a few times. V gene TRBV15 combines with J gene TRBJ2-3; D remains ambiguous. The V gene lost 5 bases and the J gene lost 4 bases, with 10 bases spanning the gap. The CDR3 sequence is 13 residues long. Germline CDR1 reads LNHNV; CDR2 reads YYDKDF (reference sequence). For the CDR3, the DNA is TGTGCCACCAGCCCAAACCCGGCAGATACGCAGTATTTT. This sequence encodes CATSPNPADTQYF.

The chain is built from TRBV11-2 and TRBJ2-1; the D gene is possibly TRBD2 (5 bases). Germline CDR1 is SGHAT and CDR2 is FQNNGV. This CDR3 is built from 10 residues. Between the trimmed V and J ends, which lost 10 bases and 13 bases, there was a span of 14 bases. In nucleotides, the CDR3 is TGTGCCACCGGGCCGGGGAGCCAGTTCTTC. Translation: CATGPGSQFF. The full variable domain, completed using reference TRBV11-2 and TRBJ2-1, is EAGVAQSPRYKIIEKRQSVAFWCNPISGHATLYWYQQILGQGPKLLIQFQNNGVVDDSQLPKDRFSAERLKGVDSTLKIQPAKLEDSAVYLCATGPGSQFFGPGTRLTVL.

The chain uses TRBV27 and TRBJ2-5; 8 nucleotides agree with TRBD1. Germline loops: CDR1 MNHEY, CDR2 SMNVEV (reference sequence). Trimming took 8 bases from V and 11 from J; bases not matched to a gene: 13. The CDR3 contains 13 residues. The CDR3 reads CASGTGSHYVQYF. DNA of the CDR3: TGTGCCAGCGGGACAGGCTCCCACTACGTGCAGTACTTC.

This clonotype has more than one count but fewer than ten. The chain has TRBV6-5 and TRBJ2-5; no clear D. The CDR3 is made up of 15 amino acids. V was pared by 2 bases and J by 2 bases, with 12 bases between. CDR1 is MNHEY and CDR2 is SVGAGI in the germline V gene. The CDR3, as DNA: TGTGCCAGCAGTTACACCGCGAATTCTCAAGAGACCCAGTACTTC. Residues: CASSYTANSQETQYF.

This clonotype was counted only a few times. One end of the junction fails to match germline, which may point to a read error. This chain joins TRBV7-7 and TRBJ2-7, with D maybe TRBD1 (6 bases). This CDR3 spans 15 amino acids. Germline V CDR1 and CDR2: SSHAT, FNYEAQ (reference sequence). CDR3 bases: TGTGCTAGCAGCTTAGGGACCGGGACACACTACGAGCAGTACTTC. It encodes CASSLGTGTHYEQYF.

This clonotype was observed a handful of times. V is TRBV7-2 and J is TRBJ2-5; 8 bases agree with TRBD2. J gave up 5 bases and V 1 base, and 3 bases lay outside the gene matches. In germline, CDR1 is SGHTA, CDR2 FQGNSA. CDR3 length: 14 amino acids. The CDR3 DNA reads TGTGCCAGCAGCTTAGTAGCGGGACTGGAGACCCAGTACTTC. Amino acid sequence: CASSLVAGLETQYF.

In DNA form, the CDR3 reads TGTGCCAGCAGTCGTGAAAGGGGCAATGAGCAGTTCTTC. It encodes CASSRERGNEQFF. The rearrangement joins TRBV6-5 to TRBJ2-1; TRBD1 might be the D (5 bases). Trimming shortened V by 5 bases and J by 6 bases, and 11 bases separated the two germline ends. In germline, CDR1 is MNHEY, CDR2 SVGAGI. This CDR3 has 13 amino acids.

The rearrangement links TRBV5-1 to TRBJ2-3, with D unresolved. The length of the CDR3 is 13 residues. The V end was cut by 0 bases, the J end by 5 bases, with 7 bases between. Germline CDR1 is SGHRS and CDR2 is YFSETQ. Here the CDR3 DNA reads TGCGCCAGCAGCTTGGTCTTAAAAGATACGCAGTATTTT. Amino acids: CASSLVLKDTQYF.